This entry features one T cell receptor beta chain sequence. These data are taken from a study of OX40 agonist ivuxolimab in advanced cancers. As for the study in general: Prior anti-PD-1, anti-PD-L1 or anti-CTLA-4 therapy did not bar entry, and approximately 43% had some.

Sequencing was performed with immunoSEQ multiplex PCR; in TCRdb, only in-frame clones are kept and a portion is missing. The sample holds tens of thousands of clones, roughly 89% seen once. The germline V gene encodes CDR1 SGHTA and CDR2 FQGTGA. Trimming took off 5 bases at V and 5 bases at J, with 13 bases between the two ends. The CDR3 consists of 14 residues. People who had autoimmune disease history or systemic immunosuppression were excluded. Peripheral blood came from all dose cohorts at three timepoints. The chain uses TRBV7-3 and TRBJ2-1, with D perhaps matching TRBD1 (7 bases). Sequenced material: CD4+ or CD8+ T cells sorted from blood, taken in a trial of the OX40 agonist ivuxolimab. The origin of this receptor is an adult with an advanced solid tumor such as melanoma, head and neck, liver or kidney cancer. CDR3 residues: CASSPGDSNNEQFF. The CDR3 DNA reads TGTGCCAGCAGCCCGGGGGACAGTAACAATGAGCAGTTCTTC.